The 16 T cell receptor beta chains listed next were all sequenced from one sample in a study of vaccination and CD4 T cells after COVID-19. No antigen has been assigned to these receptors. The Oncomine TCR Beta short-read assay sequenced DNA from cultured CD4+ T cells. TCRdb itself ran the PCR reads through MiXCR, one entry per CDR3 protein. The data hold about 13,000 distinct CDR3 sequences, with more than 35% observed a single time. Treatment noted: roughly 10-day PBMC culture with coronavirus spike peptide pools or control peptides (ViraFEST assay). Material: CD4+ T cells from blood, cultured in vitro, obtained after SARS-CoV-2 vaccination. These receptors were taken from a human donor who had recovered from COVID-19.

This clonotype is labeled as hyperexpanded (1% or more). The genes are TRBV7-9 and TRBJ1-1, with no clear D. The germline V gene encodes CDR1 SEHNR and CDR2 FQNEAQ (reference sequence). The V end lost 4 bases, the J end lost 8 bases, and 14 bases lay between the germline ends. CDR3 length: 13 amino acids. Here the CDR3 DNA reads TGTGCCAGCAGCTATGAGCCGGGATCAGAAGCTTTCTTT. This sequence encodes CASSYEPGSEAFF.

V is TRBV19 and J is TRBJ2-2, with 10 bases identical to TRBD2. The CDR3 extends over 16 amino acids. Germline CDR1 and CDR2: LNHDA and SQIVND (reference sequence). The trim removed 7 bases at V and 6 bases at J, leaving 11 bases unmatched. CDR3 protein: CASNPYLAGDPGELFF. The CDR3 nucleotides are TGTGCCAGTAACCCCTATCTAGCGGGGGACCCCGGGGAGCTGTTTTTT.

The chain carries TRBV7-2 and TRBJ2-5; TRBD1 aligns across 9 bases. Germline values: CDR1 SGHTA, CDR2 FQGNSA. This CDR3 is built from 14 residues. V lost 4 bases and J lost 5; bases outside the gene matches: 5. As DNA, the CDR3 is TGTGCCAGCAGCTGGACAGGGGAAGATGAGACCCAGTACTTC. Protein product: CASSWTGEDETQYF.

This chain joins TRBV30 and TRBJ2-5; TRBD2 matches 9 bases. Trimming cost V 4 bases and J 5 bases; bases outside gene matches: 2. The germline gives CDR1 GTSNPN, CDR2 SVGIG (reference sequence). The CDR3 has 12 amino acids. CDR3 nucleotides: TGTGCCTGGACGCGGGGGGGGGAGACCCAGTACTTC. It is translated as CAWTRGGETQYF.

The chain uses TRBV18 and TRBJ1-2; D ambiguous. The ends were cut back, 4 bases at V and 0 bases at J, with 6 bases in the middle. The CDR3 is made up of 13 amino acids. Germline loops: CDR1 KGHSH, CDR2 LQKENI. The CDR3 spells CASSLQANYGYTF. The CDR3 DNA reads TGTGCCAGCTCACTGCAGGCTAACTATGGCTACACCTTC.

CDR3 nucleotides: TGTGCCACCAGCAGAGAAGATGAAAAACTGTTTTTT. Translated: CATSREDEKLFF. The chain couples TRBV15 to TRBJ1-4; no reliable D call. Germline CDR1 LNHNV, CDR2 YYDKDF (reference sequence). The CDR3 spans 12 residues. With 0 bases removed from V and 6 bases from J, the gap between germline ends came to 2 bases.

The chain has TRBV6-1 and TRBJ2-7; D may be TRBD2 (6 bases). Trimming took off 6 bases at V and 8 bases at J, with 29 bases between the two ends. This CDR3 region has 17 residues. CDR1 MNHNS and CDR2 SASEGT come from the germline V gene. Here the CDR3 DNA reads TGTGCCAGCAGCCACTCCAGACTAGACGTACGATCGAGTAAGCAGTACTTC. Its translation is CASSHSRLDVRSSKQYF.

CDR3 loop: CASSGSWTAYGYTF. The CDR3 DNA reads as TGTGCCAGCAGTGGCTCCTGGACGGCCTATGGCTACACCTTC. The chain couples TRBV6-1 to TRBJ1-2, with D unresolved. This CDR3 is 14 amino acids long. V lost 4 bases to trimming and J lost 4 bases, with 13 bases between them. Germline CDR1 and CDR2: MNHNS and SASEGT.

The V gene is TRBV15, the J gene TRBJ1-1; D is uncertain. Trimming left V 8 bases short and J 0 bases short, with 4 bases between. The CDR3 sequence is 11 residues long. Germline CDR1 LNHNV, CDR2 YYDKDF (reference sequence). CDR3 DNA: TGTGCCACCGGCGTGAACACTGAAGCTTTCTTT. Encoded protein: CATGVNTEAFF.

This clonotype has just a few counts. The V call is TRBV7-9, the J call TRBJ1-5; TRBD1 might be the D (5 bases). CDR1 and CDR2 from the germline V gene are SEHNR and FQNEAQ (reference sequence). V was trimmed by 5 bases and J by 7 bases, leaving 12 bases between them. This CDR3 has 13 amino acids. The CDR3 DNA follows: TGTGCCAGCAGCACAGGCGAGTGGCAGCCCCAGCATTTT. It is translated as CASSTGEWQPQHF.

The rearrangement joins TRBV5-4 to TRBJ2-3, with TRBD1 matching 8 bases. Germline CDR1 SGHNT, CDR2 YYREEE (reference sequence). J was trimmed by 5 bases and V by 4 bases; bases with no gene match: 12. The length of the CDR3 is 16 residues. CDR3 amino acids: CASSQVRQGIVDTQYF. The CDR3 DNA sequence: TGTGCCAGCAGCCAGGTCCGACAGGGGATTGTAGATACGCAGTATTTT.

The rearrangement joins TRBV2 to TRBJ1-4; no clear D gene. The CDR3 consists of 13 residues. Trimming stripped 8 bases from V and 7 bases from J, with 14 bases between. Germline lookup yields CDR1 SNHLY and CDR2 FYNNEI. The CDR3 DNA follows: TGTGCCAGCTTCGGGGAGGGAGCTGAAAAACTGTTTTTT. This codes for CASFGEGAEKLFF. The full variable domain, in which reference TRBV2 and TRBJ1-4 provide the parts outside the CDR3, is EPEVTQTPSHQVTQMGQEVILRCVPISNHLYFYWYRQILGQKVEFLVSFYNNEISEKSEIFDDQFSVERPDGSNFTLKIRSTKLEDSAMYFCASFGEGAEKLFFGSGTQLSVL.

Comments on this clonotype: The junction differs from germline at one of its ends, possibly a read error. The rearrangement joins TRBV27 to TRBJ1-2; D not certain. Germline V gene lookup returns CDR1 MNHEY and CDR2 SMNVEV (reference sequence). This CDR3 has 13 residues. CDR3 nucleotide sequence: TGTACCAGCAGTACAGCGGGTGCCTATGGCTACACCTTC. It codes for CTSSTAGAYGYTF.

The rearrangement links TRBV7-3 to TRBJ1-1; the match to TRBD1 covers 9 bases. This CDR3 has 13 residues. CDR1 and CDR2 from the germline V gene are SGHTA and FQGTGA. V lost 2 bases, J lost 7 bases, and 2 bases stayed unmatched. The CDR3 coding sequence is TGTGCCAGCAGCTTACGGGGACAGGGTGAAGCTTTCTTT. Translated: CASSLRGQGEAFF.

This clonotype was seen a few times. The rearrangement links TRBV24-1 to TRBJ2-2; D ambiguous. This CDR3 contains 14 residues. CDR1 and CDR2 from the germline V gene are KGHDR and SFDVKD. V shed 9 bases and J shed 0 bases, with 10 bases lying between them. CDR3 nucleotides: TGTGCCACCCATAGCAGTACGAACACCGGGGAGCTGTTTTTT. Translation gives CATHSSTNTGELFF.

The table lists this clonotype with a few counts. This rearrangement joins TRBV6-2 or TRBV6-3 to TRBJ1-5; D not resolved. The V gene's germline CDR1 is MNHEY and CDR2 SVGEGT. Trimming removed 0 bases at V and 4 bases at J, with 13 bases between. This CDR3 has 16 residues. The CDR3, as DNA: TGTGCCAGCAGTTACTCATCTCGGGGAGGTAATCAGCCCCAGCATTTT. This gives the protein CASSYSSRGGNQPQHF.